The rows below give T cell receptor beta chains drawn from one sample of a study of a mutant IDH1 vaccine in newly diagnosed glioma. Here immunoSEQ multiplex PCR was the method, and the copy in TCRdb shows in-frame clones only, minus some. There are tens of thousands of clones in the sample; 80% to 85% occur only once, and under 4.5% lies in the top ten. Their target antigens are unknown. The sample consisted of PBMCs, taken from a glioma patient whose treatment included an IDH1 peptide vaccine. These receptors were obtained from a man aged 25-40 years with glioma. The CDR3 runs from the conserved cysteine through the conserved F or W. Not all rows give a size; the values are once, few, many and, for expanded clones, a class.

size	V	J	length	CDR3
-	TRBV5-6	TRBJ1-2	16	CASSLGPRGANYGYTF
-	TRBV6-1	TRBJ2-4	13	CASRIQAKNIQYF
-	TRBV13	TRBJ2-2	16	CASSPDSAVPTGELFF
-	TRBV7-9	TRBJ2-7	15	CASSSGRESSYEQYF
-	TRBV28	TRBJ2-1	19	CASSFRGQGAYRSYNEQFF
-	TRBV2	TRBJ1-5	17	CASKAYLLRNSNQPQHF
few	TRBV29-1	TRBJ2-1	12	CSVFLSPNEQFF
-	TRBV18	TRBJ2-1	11	CASSRRNEQFF
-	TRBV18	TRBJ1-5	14	CASSLGQFNQPQHF
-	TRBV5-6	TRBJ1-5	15	CASSRLGRAYQPQHF
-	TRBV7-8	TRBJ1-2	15	CASSRAGYVGDGYTF
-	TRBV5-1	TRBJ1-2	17	CASSLDIVQGTNYGYTF
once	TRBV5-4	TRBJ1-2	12	CASSLVTGFDTF
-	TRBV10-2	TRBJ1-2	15	CASTPLLPGSPGYTF
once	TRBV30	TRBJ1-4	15	CALQGAGNFNEKLFF
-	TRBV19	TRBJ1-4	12	CASSIQPGHQFF
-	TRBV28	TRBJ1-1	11	CASLQGAEAFF
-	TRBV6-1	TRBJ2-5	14	CASSEGGSQETQYF
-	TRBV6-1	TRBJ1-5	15	CASSKTGHDDQPQHF
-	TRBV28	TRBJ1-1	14	CASRYTGLNTEAFF
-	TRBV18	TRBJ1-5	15	CASSSTGSGDQPQHF
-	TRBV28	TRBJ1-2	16	CASSLIAPFSPYGYTF
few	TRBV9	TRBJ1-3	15	CASSGRQGAGNTIYF
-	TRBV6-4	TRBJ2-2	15	CASSDGVAATGELFF
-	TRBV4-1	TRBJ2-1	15	CASSSQGFLYNEQFF
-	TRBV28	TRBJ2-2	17	CASSSPARPQNTGELFF
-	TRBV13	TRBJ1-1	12	CASGQGRAEAFF
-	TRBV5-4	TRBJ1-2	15	CASSLRSGQAYGYTF
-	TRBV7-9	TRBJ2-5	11	CASSSGETQYF
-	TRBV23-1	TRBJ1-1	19	CASIESGARGEGLNTEAFF
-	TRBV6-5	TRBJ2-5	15	CASSYSGDQKETQYF
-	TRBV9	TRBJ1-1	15	CASSPRGGQNTEAFF
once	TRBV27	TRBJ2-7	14	CASSSDPAGHEQYF
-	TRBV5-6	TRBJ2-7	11	CASSSNYEQYF
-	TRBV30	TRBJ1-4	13	CAVVWGTNEKLFF
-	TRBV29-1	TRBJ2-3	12	CSLGQLKDTQYF
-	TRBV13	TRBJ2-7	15	CASRTSGGAGYEQYF
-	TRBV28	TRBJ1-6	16	CASSGDRGTTNSPLHF
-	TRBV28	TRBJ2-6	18	CASSPFGTGPSGANVLTF
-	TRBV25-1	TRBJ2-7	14	CASSESDRVYEQYF
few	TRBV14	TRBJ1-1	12	CASSQVPGGAFF